This T cell receptor (beta chain) comes out of a study of OX40 agonist ivuxolimab in advanced cancers. Clones were sequenced by immunoSEQ multiplex PCR, and TCRdb holds only the in-frame ones, with some missing. Among more than 80,000 clones listed, roughly nine tenths were seen once. V lost 10 bases and J 4 bases, leaving 17 bases between the germline ends. There are 13 residues in the CDR3. Germline CDR1 SGDLS, CDR2 YYNGEE. V and J are TRBV9 and TRBJ1-1, with D tentatively TRBD1 (6 bases). The source is an adult with an advanced solid tumor such as melanoma, head and neck, liver or kidney cancer. The sequencing here drew on CD4+ or CD8+ T cells sorted from blood, taken in a trial of the OX40 agonist ivuxolimab. Written as DNA, the CDR3 is TGTGCCTGTAGCAGGGGCCCTACCACTGAAGCTTTCTTT. Protein product: CACSRGPTTEAFF. Complete variable domain (other parts from reference TRBV9 and TRBJ1-1): DSGVTQTPKHLITATGQRVTLRCSPRSGDLSVYWYQQSLDQGLQFLIQYYNGEERAKGNILERFSAQQFPDLHSELNLSSLELGDSALYFCACSRGPTTEAFFGQGTRLTVV.